These T cell receptor beta chains were read from a single sample in a study of technical replicates of blood from a few donors. Generated by immunoSEQ multiplex PCR, the TCRdb table keeps only in-frame clones and is missing some. The sample carries tens of thousands of clones, roughly 95% recorded once. Specimen: T cells isolated from PBMCs. The receptor source for this set is a human donor in good health. The CDR3 runs from the conserved cysteine through the conserved F or W. D genes are given only for firm matches. Size is omitted from some rows. Given values are once, few, many or a class for expanded clones.

d_gene: TRBD2; abundance: once; j_gene: TRBJ2-3; v_gene: TRBV5-1; CDR3aa: CASSLDRLAGGRTDTQYF; CDR3nt: TGCGCCAGCAGCTTGGATCGTCTAGCGGGGGGAAGGACAGATACGCAGTATTTT
d_gene: -; abundance: -; j_gene: TRBJ1-2; v_gene: TRBV7-8; CDR3aa: CASSSRGGVDYGYTF; CDR3nt: TGTGCCAGCAGCTCCCGCGGGGGAGTGGACTATGGCTACACCTTC
d_gene: TRBD1; abundance: -; j_gene: TRBJ2-7; v_gene: TRBV28; CDR3aa: CASMGQGGIYEQYF; CDR3nt: TGTGCCAGCATGGGACAGGGTGGGATCTACGAGCAGTACTTC
d_gene: -; abundance: -; j_gene: TRBJ2-7; v_gene: TRBV13; CDR3aa: CASSSRGGAGYEQYF; CDR3nt: TGTGCCAGCAGCTCTCGAGGGGGGGCAGGTTATGAGCAGTACTTC
d_gene: TRBD1; abundance: once; j_gene: TRBJ2-7; v_gene: TRBV2; CDR3aa: CASSEGDRTYEQYF; CDR3nt: TGTGCCAGCAGTGAAGGGGACAGAACCTACGAGCAGTACTTC
d_gene: -; abundance: -; j_gene: TRBJ1-4; v_gene: TRBV19; CDR3aa: CASSTGVATNEKLFF; CDR3nt: TGTGCCAGTAGTACAGGGGTTGCTACTAATGAAAAACTGTTTTTT
d_gene: -; abundance: -; j_gene: TRBJ2-7; v_gene: TRBV11-2; CDR3aa: CASSLMYPGTYEQYF; CDR3nt: TGTGCCAGCAGCTTAATGTATCCGGGAACCTACGAGCAGTACTTC
d_gene: -; abundance: once; j_gene: TRBJ1-4; v_gene: TRBV5-4; CDR3aa: CASRGGSGELFF; CDR3nt: TGTGCCAGCAGGGGCGGGTCGGGAGAACTGTTTTTT
d_gene: TRBD1; abundance: -; j_gene: TRBJ2-5; v_gene: TRBV5-5; CDR3aa: CASSPGTEETQYF; CDR3nt: TGTGCCAGCAGCCCCGGGACAGAAGAGACCCAGTACTTC
d_gene: TRBD2; abundance: -; j_gene: TRBJ2-7; v_gene: TRBV5-1; CDR3aa: CASSLSGTSGYEQYF; CDR3nt: TGCGCCAGCAGCTTATCCGGGACTAGCGGCTACGAGCAGTACTTC
d_gene: -; abundance: -; j_gene: TRBJ1-1; v_gene: TRBV10-2; CDR3aa: CASGRQEMNTEAFF; CDR3nt: TGCGCCAGCGGACGACAGGAGATGAACACTGAAGCTTTCTTT
d_gene: -; abundance: -; j_gene: TRBJ1-2; v_gene: TRBV28; CDR3aa: CASKATSFEDYGYTF; CDR3nt: TGTGCCAGCAAGGCGACCTCCTTTGAGGACTATGGCTACACCTTC
d_gene: -; abundance: -; j_gene: TRBJ2-3; v_gene: TRBV5-4; CDR3aa: CASSFKGGTDTQYF; CDR3nt: TGTGCCAGCAGCTTTAAGGGGGGGACAGATACGCAGTATTTT
d_gene: -; abundance: once; j_gene: TRBJ2-2; v_gene: TRBV11-2; CDR3aa: CASSSSLLERMANTGELFF; CDR3nt: TGTGCCAGCAGCTCCTCTTTGTTGGAGCGAATGGCGAACACCGGGGAGCTGTTTTTT
d_gene: -; abundance: -; j_gene: TRBJ1-2; v_gene: TRBV6-5; CDR3aa: CASSYDRGGLGYTF; CDR3nt: TGTGCCAGCAGTTATGATAGGGGAGGTTTGGGCTACACCTTC
d_gene: -; abundance: -; j_gene: TRBJ2-7; v_gene: TRBV19; CDR3aa: CASSSLKGANYEQYF; CDR3nt: TGTGCCAGTAGTTCTTTGAAAGGGGCAAACTACGAGCAGTACTTC
d_gene: TRBD2; abundance: -; j_gene: TRBJ2-7; v_gene: TRBV10-3; CDR3aa: CAIRPLAESYEQYF; CDR3nt: TGTGCCATCAGACCACTAGCGGAATCCTACGAGCAGTACTTC
d_gene: TRBD1; abundance: -; j_gene: TRBJ1-4; v_gene: TRBV4-2; CDR3aa: CASSQMGQVNEKLFF; CDR3nt: TGTGCCAGCAGCCAGATGGGACAGGTGAATGAAAAACTGTTTTTT
d_gene: TRBD2; abundance: -; j_gene: TRBJ2-3; v_gene: TRBV29-1; CDR3aa: CSVEGLAGDGGSLPDTQYF; CDR3nt: TGCAGCGTTGAGGGACTAGCGGGAGACGGGGGGAGTTTGCCAGATACGCAGTATTTT
d_gene: TRBD2; abundance: -; j_gene: TRBJ2-1; v_gene: TRBV13; CDR3aa: CASSHIPDITSGAYNEQFF; CDR3nt: TGTGCCAGCAGCCATATTCCCGATATAACTAGCGGAGCCTACAATGAGCAGTTCTTC
d_gene: -; abundance: -; j_gene: TRBJ1-2; v_gene: TRBV19; CDR3aa: CASSILLGVDDGYTF; CDR3nt: TGTGCCAGTAGTATTCTTTTGGGAGTTGATGATGGCTACACCTTC
d_gene: -; abundance: once; j_gene: TRBJ2-3; v_gene: TRBV5-4; CDR3aa: CASSQLTDTQYF; CDR3nt: TGTGCCAGCAGCCAACTCACAGATACGCAGTATTTT
d_gene: TRBD2; abundance: once; j_gene: TRBJ2-7; v_gene: TRBV19; CDR3aa: CASSIRGGMAYEQYF; CDR3nt: TGTGCCAGTAGTATACGGGGGGGCATGGCCTACGAGCAGTACTTC
d_gene: -; abundance: -; j_gene: TRBJ1-1; v_gene: TRBV6-5; CDR3aa: CATKDTVNTEAFF; CDR3nt: TGTGCCACGAAGGACACAGTGAACACTGAAGCTTTCTTT
d_gene: -; abundance: -; j_gene: TRBJ2-7; v_gene: TRBV11-2; CDR3aa: CASSLGPGSDEQYF; CDR3nt: TGTGCCAGCAGCTTAGGACCGGGGTCAGACGAGCAGTACTTC
d_gene: -; abundance: -; j_gene: TRBJ1-6; v_gene: TRBV15; CDR3aa: CATSRESVVTGRNSPLHF; CDR3nt: TGTGCCACCAGCAGAGAATCGGTTGTTACGGGTCGAAATTCACCCCTCCACTTT
d_gene: -; abundance: -; j_gene: TRBJ2-2; v_gene: TRBV7-9; CDR3aa: CASSAGLRMVTGELFF; CDR3nt: TGTGCCAGCAGCGCGGGACTTCGAATGGTCACCGGGGAGCTGTTTTTT
d_gene: -; abundance: -; j_gene: TRBJ1-1; v_gene: TRBV7-9; CDR3aa: CASSYGSLGEAFF; CDR3nt: TGTGCCAGCAGCTACGGTTCTCTAGGTGAAGCTTTCTTT
d_gene: -; abundance: few; j_gene: TRBJ2-7; v_gene: TRBV10-3; CDR3aa: CAIRGSAEAYEQYF; CDR3nt: TGTGCCATCAGGGGTTCAGCGGAGGCCTACGAGCAGTACTTC
d_gene: TRBD1; abundance: -; j_gene: TRBJ2-7; v_gene: TRBV4-1; CDR3aa: CASSQALGTGSWSYEQYF; CDR3nt: TGCGCCAGCAGCCAAGCCCTTGGGACAGGAAGCTGGTCCTACGAGCAGTACTTC
d_gene: -; abundance: once; j_gene: TRBJ2-1; v_gene: TRBV7-2; CDR3aa: CASSPGLLRQNEQFF; CDR3nt: TGTGCCAGCAGCCCAGGACTACTAAGGCAGAATGAGCAGTTCTTC
d_gene: TRBD1; abundance: -; j_gene: TRBJ1-1; v_gene: TRBV28; CDR3aa: CASSLGTVGRTEAFF; CDR3nt: TGTGCCAGCAGTCTTGGGACAGTCGGGCGAACTGAAGCTTTCTTT
d_gene: TRBD1; abundance: -; j_gene: TRBJ1-1; v_gene: TRBV7-9; CDR3aa: CASSLVGQGYTEAFF; CDR3nt: TGTGCCAGCAGCTTAGTGGGACAGGGGTACACTGAAGCTTTCTTT
d_gene: -; abundance: -; j_gene: TRBJ1-2; v_gene: TRBV2; CDR3aa: CASSDRGHPSSGGYTF; CDR3nt: TGTGCCAGCAGTGATCGGGGACACCCCTCCTCCGGTGGCTACACCTTC
d_gene: -; abundance: -; j_gene: TRBJ1-4; v_gene: TRBV30; CDR3aa: CAWSATNEKLFF; CDR3nt: TGTGCCTGGAGCGCAACTAATGAAAAACTGTTTTTT
d_gene: -; abundance: -; j_gene: TRBJ1-3; v_gene: TRBV7-9; CDR3aa: CASSLGGNTIYF; CDR3nt: TGTGCCAGCAGCTTAGGAGGGAACACCATATATTTT
d_gene: -; abundance: -; j_gene: TRBJ2-3; v_gene: TRBV5-6; CDR3aa: CASSGGTAREGADTQYF; CDR3nt: TGTGCCAGCAGCGGAGGGACAGCGAGAGAAGGAGCAGATACGCAGTATTTT
d_gene: TRBD1; abundance: -; j_gene: TRBJ1-2; v_gene: TRBV9; CDR3aa: CASSVEGAANYGYTF; CDR3nt: TGTGCCAGCAGCGTAGAGGGGGCCGCTAACTATGGCTACACCTTC
d_gene: -; abundance: -; j_gene: TRBJ2-1; v_gene: TRBV6-6; CDR3aa: CASRLGQTPQVEQFF; CDR3nt: TGTGCCAGCAGACTTGGACAGACCCCACAGGTTGAGCAGTTCTTC
d_gene: TRBD2; abundance: -; j_gene: TRBJ2-2; v_gene: TRBV18; CDR3aa: CASSPGTSVVGELFF; CDR3nt: TGTGCCAGCTCACCAGGGACTAGCGTCGTCGGGGAGCTGTTTTTT
d_gene: TRBD1; abundance: -; j_gene: TRBJ2-4; v_gene: TRBV7-8; CDR3aa: CASSLLRSGQGANIQYF; CDR3nt: TGTGCCAGCAGCCTCCTCAGATCGGGACAGGGGGCAAACATTCAGTACTTC
d_gene: TRBD1; abundance: once; j_gene: TRBJ1-2; v_gene: TRBV29-1; CDR3aa: CSVEARGPTPYGYTF; CDR3nt: TGCAGCGTTGAGGCCAGGGGGCCCACCCCCTATGGCTACACCTTC
d_gene: -; abundance: once; j_gene: TRBJ2-7; v_gene: TRBV4-1; CDR3aa: CASSQESGSYEQYF; CDR3nt: TGCGCCAGCAGCCAAGAGTCCGGGAGCTACGAGCAGTACTTC
d_gene: TRBD2; abundance: -; j_gene: TRBJ2-7; v_gene: TRBV4-1; CDR3aa: CASSQAAGLASYSYEQYF; CDR3nt: TGCGCCAGCAGCCAAGCGGCTGGACTAGCGAGTTACTCCTACGAGCAGTACTTC
d_gene: TRBD2; abundance: -; j_gene: TRBJ2-3; v_gene: TRBV4-1; CDR3aa: CASSQDRLAGGTQYF; CDR3nt: TGCGCCAGCAGCCAAGACAGACTAGCGGGAGGTACGCAGTATTTT
d_gene: -; abundance: -; j_gene: TRBJ1-6; v_gene: TRBV5-6; CDR3aa: CASSAERSYNSPLHF; CDR3nt: TGTGCCAGCAGCGCGGAGAGATCCTATAATTCACCCCTCCACTTT
d_gene: TRBD2; abundance: -; j_gene: TRBJ2-3; v_gene: TRBV11-3; CDR3aa: CASSPGMGLAGGRDTQYF; CDR3nt: TGTGCCAGCAGCCCCGGGATGGGACTAGCGGGGGGAAGGGATACGCAGTATTTT
d_gene: -; abundance: -; j_gene: TRBJ2-7; v_gene: TRBV7-9; CDR3aa: CASSTGGREQYF; CDR3nt: TGTGCCAGCAGCACCGGGGGACGCGAGCAGTACTTC
d_gene: TRBD1; abundance: few; j_gene: TRBJ1-1; v_gene: TRBV5-1; CDR3aa: CASSYWTGDTEAFF; CDR3nt: TGCGCCAGCAGCTATTGGACAGGGGACACTGAAGCTTTCTTT
d_gene: -; abundance: -; j_gene: TRBJ1-2; v_gene: TRBV7-9; CDR3aa: CASSLGAASGYTF; CDR3nt: TGTGCCAGCAGCTTAGGAGCCGCGTCTGGCTACACCTTC
d_gene: TRBD2; abundance: -; j_gene: TRBJ2-7; v_gene: TRBV9; CDR3aa: CASSVALAGPYEQYF; CDR3nt: TGTGCCAGCAGCGTAGCCTTAGCGGGACCCTACGAGCAGTACTTC
d_gene: -; abundance: -; j_gene: TRBJ1-5; v_gene: TRBV4-2; CDR3aa: CASSLGQGGNQPQHF; CDR3nt: TGTGCCAGCAGCCTCGGTCAGGGCGGCAATCAGCCCCAGCATTTT
d_gene: TRBD2; abundance: -; j_gene: TRBJ2-7; v_gene: TRBV25-1; CDR3aa: CASSVGGSRGEQYF; CDR3nt: TGTGCCAGCAGTGTGGGGGGGAGTCGGGGCGAGCAGTACTTC